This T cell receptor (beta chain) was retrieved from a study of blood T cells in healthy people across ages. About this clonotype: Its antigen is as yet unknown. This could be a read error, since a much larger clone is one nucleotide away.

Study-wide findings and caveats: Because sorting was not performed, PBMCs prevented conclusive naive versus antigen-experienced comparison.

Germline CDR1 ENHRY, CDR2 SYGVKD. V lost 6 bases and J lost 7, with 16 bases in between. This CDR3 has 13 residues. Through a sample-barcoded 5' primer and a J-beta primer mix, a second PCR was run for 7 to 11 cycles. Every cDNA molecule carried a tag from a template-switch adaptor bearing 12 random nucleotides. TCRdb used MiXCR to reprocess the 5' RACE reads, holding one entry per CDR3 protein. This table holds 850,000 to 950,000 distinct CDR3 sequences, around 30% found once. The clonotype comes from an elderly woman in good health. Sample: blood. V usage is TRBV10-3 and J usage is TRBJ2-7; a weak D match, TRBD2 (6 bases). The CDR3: CAIRETGGNEQYF. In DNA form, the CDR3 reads TGTGCCATCAGGGAGACTGGAGGGAATGAGCAGTACTTC.